The rows below give T cell receptor beta chains drawn from one sample of a study of CD8 T cells in ankylosing spondylitis. TCRdb re-called the 5' RACE reads through MiXCR, storing one row per CDR3 protein. The table has about 340,000 distinct CDR3 sequences, 20% to 25% seen once. Input material: blood, either unsorted or a sorted T cell fraction (not recorded which). The receptor source for this set is a male donor with ankylosing spondylitis or in good health (not recorded which). CDR3s include the opening cysteine and the closing phenylalanine or tryptophan. The D gene is left open where the match is weak. A row's size may be missing; if present it is once, few, many or a size class.

D gene	V gene	J gene	clone size	CDR3 DNA	CDR3 protein
TRBD2	TRBV12-3/TRBV12-4	TRBJ2-2	few	TGTGCCAGCAGTCAAAGGCCCGGGGGGGCCGGGGAGCTGTTTTTT	CASSQRPGGAGELFF
-	TRBV5-1	TRBJ2-7	few	TGCGCCAGCAGCCCGGGGTCGTACTACGAGCAGTACTTC	CASSPGSYYEQYF
-	TRBV18	TRBJ2-5	-	TGTGCCAGCTCACCAGGGCCGGTCGGCCAAGAGACCCAGTACTTC	CASSPGPVGQETQYF
-	TRBV4-1	TRBJ2-1	few	TGCGCCAGCAGCCAAGTAGGGGGCCGGGGGCCCTACAATGAGCAGTTCTTC	CASSQVGGRGPYNEQFF
TRBD2	TRBV20-1	TRBJ2-3	few	TGCAGTGCTAGATGTTTTCCCCCTGTCCCGGGAGGGCCAATGGTAGATACGCAGTATTTT	CSARCFPPVPGGPMVDTQYF
-	TRBV15	TRBJ2-2	few	TGTGCCACCAGCAGAGTTATGGATTTCGCGACCACCGGGGAGCTGTTTTTT	CATSRVMDFATTGELFF
-	TRBV12-3/TRBV12-4	TRBJ1-5	many	TGTGCCAGCAGCCCTAGCAGTAGCAATCAGCCCCAGCATTTT	CASSPSSSNQPQHF
TRBD1	TRBV5-6	TRBJ2-5	-	TGTGCCAGCAGCCCCGGGACAGGGGGGGGAGAGACCCAGTACTTC	CASSPGTGGGETQYF
TRBD1	TRBV5-1	TRBJ2-7	-	TGCGCCAGCAGCTTGCCGGAAGGGACAGGGGGTTCCTACGAGCAGTACTTC	CASSLPEGTGGSYEQYF
TRBD1	TRBV30	TRBJ2-7	few	TGTGCCTCCACGAAATGGGACAGGGGTAACCTTTACGAGCAGTACTTC	CASTKWDRGNLYEQYF
-	TRBV29-1	TRBJ2-7	many	TGCAGCGTTGCGTCGGCCAATTCCTACGAGCAGTACTTC	CSVASANSYEQYF
-	TRBV4-1	TRBJ1-2	-	TGCGCCAGCAGCCATTCCTTGGATAGCTACACCTTC	CASSHSLDSYTF
-	TRBV12-3/TRBV12-4	TRBJ2-3	-	TGTGCCAGCAGTTTATCGCTAGATTCAGATACGCAGTATTTT	CASSLSLDSDTQYF
-	TRBV29-1	TRBJ2-2	few	TGCAGCGTTGAAATCGGGGAGCTGTTTTTT	CSVEIGELFF
-	TRBV12-3/TRBV12-4	TRBJ2-7	-	TGTGCCAGCAGTCCCCCGGCCCACTCCTACGAGCAGTACTTC	CASSPPAHSYEQYF
TRBD2	TRBV19	TRBJ2-2	-	TGTGCCACCTCCTGGGAAGCGGGGGAGGACACCGGGGAGCTGTTTTTT	CATSWEAGEDTGELFF
-	TRBV20-1	TRBJ2-7	once	TGCAGTGCTAGTGAGTACTCCTACGAGCAGTACTTC	CSASEYSYEQYF
TRBD1	TRBV7-8	TRBJ2-1	-	TGTGCCAGCACCTTGTTACAGGGGGCTTGGAATGAGCAGTTCTTC	CASTLLQGAWNEQFF
-	TRBV12-3/TRBV12-4	TRBJ2-7	few	TGTGCCAGCAGCTGGGATGTGTACGAGCAGTACTTC	CASSWDVYEQYF
-	TRBV25-1	TRBJ2-7	-	TGTGCCAGCAGTGATGATACCTACGAGCAGTACTTC	CASSDDTYEQYF
-	TRBV12-3/TRBV12-4	TRBJ1-2	few	TGTGCCAGCACCCCGGCCCAACAATTTAACTATGGCTACACCTTC	CASTPAQQFNYGYTF
-	TRBV6-2/TRBV6-3	TRBJ2-5	once	TGTGCCAGCAGTTACACTGGGTTGGCTCCTCAAGAGACCCAGTACTTC	CASSYTGLAPQETQYF
-	TRBV12-3/TRBV12-4	TRBJ2-7	many	TGTGCCAGCAGTTTAATGGGGTCTACCTACGAGCAGTACTTC	CASSLMGSTYEQYF
-	TRBV5-1	TRBJ1-1	few	TGCGCCAGCAGCTTGGTGGGGGCCCTCGGCACTGAAGCTTTCTTT	CASSLVGALGTEAFF
-	TRBV12-3/TRBV12-4	TRBJ2-1	few	TGTGCCAGCGGTTCGGGGATTGAGCAGTTCTTC	CASGSGIEQFF
-	TRBV4-1	TRBJ2-7	-	TGCGCCAGCAGCCAAGGTCCAGATACTTCCTACGAGCAGTACTTC	CASSQGPDTSYEQYF
-	TRBV2	TRBJ2-4	-	TGTGCCAGCAGTGACACGGGGGAAGGCGATGTAGCCAAAAACATTCAGTACTTC	CASSDTGEGDVAKNIQYF
-	TRBV12-3/TRBV12-4	TRBJ1-2	-	TGTGCCAGCAGTTTACCTCAAACTGGGCTTAGAGAGTATGGCTACACCTTC	CASSLPQTGLREYGYTF
TRBD1	TRBV5-5	TRBJ2-7	few	TGTGCCAGCAGCTTCCGGGACAGCCCCCTTTACGAGCAGTACTTC	CASSFRDSPLYEQYF
TRBD2	TRBV5-1	TRBJ2-1	many	TGCGCCAGCAGCCCGGGGGGGCTTGAGCAGTTCTTC	CASSPGGLEQFF
-	TRBV24-1	TRBJ2-5	-	TGTGCCACCAGTGGAGTAGGACCGACAGCCCTTCAAGAGACCCAGTACTTC	CATSGVGPTALQETQYF
-	TRBV7-3	TRBJ2-3	few	TGTGCCAGCAGCTCCCGATGGGCAGATACGCAGTATTTT	CASSSRWADTQYF
-	TRBV7-8	TRBJ2-7	-	TGTGCCAGCAGGCAGGGTTCCTACGAGCAGTACTTC	CASRQGSYEQYF
TRBD1	TRBV12-3/TRBV12-4	TRBJ1-5	-	TGTGCCAGCAGCGTGGACAGGGCACAGCCCCAGCATTTT	CASSVDRAQPQHF
-	TRBV27	TRBJ2-1	-	TGTGCCAGCAGTTTGTCGCAGCTTCGAGAGCAGTTCTTC	CASSLSQLREQFF
TRBD2	TRBV12-3/TRBV12-4	TRBJ2-3	few	TGTGCCAGCAAAGTCGGGGGGGCCCCAAATACGCAGTATTTT	CASKVGGAPNTQYF
-	TRBV25-1	TRBJ2-1	-	TGTGCCAGCAGTGAATATCGACTTTCAAGGGGTAAATACAATGAGCAGTTCTTC	CASSEYRLSRGKYNEQFF